The T cell receptor (beta chain) under discussion was sequenced for a study of beta chain features in type 1 diabetes. The isolated RNA, all of it, was reverse transcribed, so expressed TCRB transcripts were what got sequenced. Produced via immunoSEQ multiplex PCR; TCRdb's table is partial and in-frame only. The sample lists under 500,000 clones; about 30% were seen once. The germline V gene has CDR1 SQVTM and CDR2 ANQGSEA. The CDR3 has 13 residues. V was pared by 7 bases and J by 10 bases, with 10 bases of the junction left unmatched. This clone was picked up one time. The sequencing input was naive CD4+ T cells from blood. The genes are TRBV29-1 and TRBJ1-4, with TRBD1 matching over 9 bases. This TCR came from a man aged 18 to 30 in good health. CDR3 sequence: CSGYRGQQLKLFF. The CDR3 coding sequence is TGCAGCGGGTACAGGGGGCAACAGTTAAAACTGTTTTTT.